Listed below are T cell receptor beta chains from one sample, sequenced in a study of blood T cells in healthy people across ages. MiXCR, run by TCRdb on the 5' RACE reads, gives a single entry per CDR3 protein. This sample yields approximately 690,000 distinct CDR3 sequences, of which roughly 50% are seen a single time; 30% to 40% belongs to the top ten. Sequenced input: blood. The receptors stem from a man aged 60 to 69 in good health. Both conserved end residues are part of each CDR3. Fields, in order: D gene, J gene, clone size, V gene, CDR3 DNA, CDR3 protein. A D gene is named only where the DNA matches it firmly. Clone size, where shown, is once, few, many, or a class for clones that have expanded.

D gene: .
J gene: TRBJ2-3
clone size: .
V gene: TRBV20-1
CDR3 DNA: TGCAGTGCTAGGAGTGGGGGGAACACAGATACGCAGTATTTT
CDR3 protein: CSARSGGNTDTQYF

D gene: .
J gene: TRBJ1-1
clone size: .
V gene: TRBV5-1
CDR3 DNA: TGCGCCAGCAGCTCGCGGCAGTACACTGAAGCTTTCTTT
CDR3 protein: CASSSRQYTEAFF

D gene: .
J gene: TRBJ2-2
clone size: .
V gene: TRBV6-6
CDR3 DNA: TGTGCCAGCAGCATCTCGGCTTGGGACACCGGGGAGCTGTTTTTT
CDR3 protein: CASSISAWDTGELFF

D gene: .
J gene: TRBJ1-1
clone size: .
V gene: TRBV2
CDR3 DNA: TGTGCCAGCAGTGAGCGAGGGGTTACTGAAGCTTTCTTT
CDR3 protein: CASSERGVTEAFF

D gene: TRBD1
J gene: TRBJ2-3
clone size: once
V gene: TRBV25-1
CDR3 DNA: TGTGCCAGCAGCAAAAACAGGGGTTCGGCAGATACGCAGTATTTT
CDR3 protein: CASSKNRGSADTQYF

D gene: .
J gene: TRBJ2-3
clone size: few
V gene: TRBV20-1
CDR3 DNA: TGCAGTGCTGTTGAGACCCGAACGCAGTATTTT
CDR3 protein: CSAVETRTQYF

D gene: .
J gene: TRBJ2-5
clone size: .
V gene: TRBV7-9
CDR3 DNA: TGTGCCAGCAGCCTAGCAGCTGGGGCCGGGGAGACCCAGTACTTC
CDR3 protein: CASSLAAGAGETQYF

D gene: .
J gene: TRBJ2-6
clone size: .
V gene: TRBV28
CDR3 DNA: TGTGCCAGCAGTTTATTCGAACTGGGATCTGGGGCCAACGTCCTGACTTTC
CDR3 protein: CASSLFELGSGANVLTF

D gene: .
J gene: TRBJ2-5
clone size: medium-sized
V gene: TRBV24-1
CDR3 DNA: TGTGCCACCAGTGACACCTCATATAGGGAGACCCAGTACTTC
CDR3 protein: CATSDTSYRETQYF

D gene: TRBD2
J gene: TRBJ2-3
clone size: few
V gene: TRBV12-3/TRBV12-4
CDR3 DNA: TGTGCCAGCAGTCGATTAGCGGGGGCCTTCACAGATACGCAGTATTTT
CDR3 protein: CASSRLAGAFTDTQYF

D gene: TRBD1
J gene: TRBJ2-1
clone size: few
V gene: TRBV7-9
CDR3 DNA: TGTGCCAGCAGCCGAGACAGGGGAACCAGCGGGAATGAGCAGTTCTTC
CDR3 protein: CASSRDRGTSGNEQFF

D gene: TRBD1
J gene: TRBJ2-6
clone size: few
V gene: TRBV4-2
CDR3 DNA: TGTGCCAGCAGCGTTACCGGGACAGCCAGCTCTGGGGCCAACGTCCTGACTTTC
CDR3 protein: CASSVTGTASSGANVLTF

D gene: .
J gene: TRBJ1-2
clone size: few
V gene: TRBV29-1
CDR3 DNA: TGCAGCGTTGAACCAGGGGACGGAGAGGGCTATGGCTACACCTTC
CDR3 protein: CSVEPGDGEGYGYTF